Listed here are 22 T cell receptor beta chains from one sample, sequenced in a study of CD4+ T cells in melanoma. Data came from immunoSEQ multiplex PCR; TCRdb stores just in-frame clones and leaves some out. Among 50,000 to 60,000 clones, approximately 70% were seen once, and the ten largest hold around 5%. Sample: tumor tissue. The receptors derive from a human donor with melanoma.

This clone was detected only a few times. The V call is TRBV10-3, the J call TRBJ1-6; D unclear. Trimming removed 3 bases from V and 5 bases from J, with 8 bases in between. Germline assignment: CDR1 ENHRY and CDR2 SYGVKD. This CDR3 comprises 14 residues. CDR3: CAISDWENNSPLHF. CDR3 in DNA: TGTGCCATCAGTGACTGGGAGAATAATTCACCCCTCCACTTT.

This chain joins TRBV9 and TRBJ2-7, with 10 bases fitting TRBD1. V was clipped by 4 bases and J by 3 bases; unmatched bases: 7. Germline assignment: CDR1 SGDLS and CDR2 YYNGEE. The CDR3 is 15 residues long. The CDR3: CASSTGDRGFYEQYF. The CDR3 DNA reads as TGTGCCAGCAGCACCGGGGACAGGGGTTTCTACGAGCAGTACTTC. The whole variable domain, filled in from reference TRBV9 and TRBJ2-7, reads DSGVTQTPKHLITATGQRVTLRCSPRSGDLSVYWYQQSLDQGLQFLIQYYNGEERAKGNILERFSAQQFPDLHSELNLSSLELGDSALYFCASSTGDRGFYEQYFGPGTRLTVT.

V and J are TRBV7-3 and TRBJ1-2; D uncertain. CDR1 and CDR2 from the germline V gene are SGHTA and FQGTGA. With 4 bases removed from V and 6 bases from J, the gap between germline ends came to 15 bases. CDR3 length: 14 amino acids. CDR3 in amino acids: CASSSPGIENGYTF. DNA of the CDR3: TGTGCCAGCAGCTCCCCGGGGATTGAGAATGGCTACACCTTC.

V and J are TRBV28 and TRBJ1-2; 12 positions match TRBD1. The CDR3 extends over 15 amino acids. With V trimmed by 9 bases and J by 9 bases, 14 bases remained unmatched. Germline assignment: CDR1 MDHEN and CDR2 SYDVKM. The CDR3 region is CASLSTGQGAHSYTF. CDR3 coding DNA: TGTGCCAGTCTGTCAACGGGACAGGGGGCGCATAGCTACACCTTC.

This rearrangement joins TRBV11-2 to TRBJ1-2; TRBD1 might be the D (5 bases). Trimming removed 1 base from V and 4 bases from J, with 16 bases in between. CDR3 length equals 16 residues. Germline loops: CDR1 SGHAT, CDR2 FQNNGV. DNA of the CDR3: TGTGCCAGCAGCTTAGGCGAGGGACCCCGCATCTATGGCTACACCTTC. Its translation: CASSLGEGPRIYGYTF.

The chain couples TRBV7-3 to TRBJ2-7; the D call may be TRBD1 or TRBD2 (6 bases each). The CDR3 spans 13 residues. The germline gives CDR1 SGHTA, CDR2 FQGTGA. The V and J ends lost 7 bases and 3 bases respectively, with 13 bases between them. The CDR3 loop reads CASKEGTSYEQYF. For the CDR3, the DNA is TGTGCCAGCAAGGAGGGGACAAGCTACGAGCAGTACTTC.

The chain couples TRBV7-6 to TRBJ1-3; possibly TRBD1 for D (6 bases). The CDR3 sequence is 14 residues long. Germline V gives CDR1 SGHVS, CDR2 FNYEAQ. Trimming took 5 bases from V and 3 from J, leaving 11 bases between them. CDR3 DNA: TGTGCCAGCAGCCCCGGGACATTTGGAAACACCATATATTTT. It encodes CASSPGTFGNTIYF.

This rearrangement joins TRBV5-1 to TRBJ1-1; D not certain. The V and J ends lost 4 bases and 4 bases respectively, with 17 bases between them. This CDR3 is built from 15 residues. Per the germline V gene, CDR1 is SGHRS and CDR2 is YFSETQ. The CDR3 here is CASSVFEGVGTEAFF. CDR3 coding DNA: TGCGCCAGCAGCGTATTTGAGGGTGTTGGCACTGAAGCTTTCTTT.

This sequence joins TRBV28 and TRBJ1-1; D perhaps matches TRBD1 (5 bases). CDR1 is MDHEN, CDR2 SYDVKM, per germline. With 8 bases removed from V and 0 bases from J, the gap between germline ends came to 10 bases. This CDR3 comprises 13 residues. The DNA for the CDR3 is TGTGCCAGCGGGGGGGGTATGAACACTGAAGCTTTCTTT. It yields the protein CASGGGMNTEAFF.

CDR3 in amino acids: CSVEGVVGHTQETQYF. In DNA form, the CDR3 reads TGCAGCGTTGAGGGAGTGGTCGGCCATACGCAAGAGACCCAGTACTTC. The gene calls are TRBV29-1 and TRBJ2-5, with D perhaps matching TRBD2 (5 bases). The CDR3 loop spans 16 amino acids. The V gene's germline CDR1 is SQVTM and CDR2 ANQGSEA. Trimming shortened V by 3 bases and J by 2 bases, and 19 bases separated the two germline ends. The entire variable domain, with the rest obtained from reference TRBV29-1 and TRBJ2-5, is as follows: SAVISQKPSRDICQRGTSLTIQCQVDSQVTMMFWYRQQPGQSLTLIATANQGSEATYESGFVIDKFPISRPNLTFSTLTVSNMSPEDSSIYLCSVEGVVGHTQETQYFGPGTRLLVL.

The J gene is TRBJ1-2, the V gene TRBV30; 7 bases line up with TRBD1. V shed 2 bases, J shed 3 bases, and the junction held 6 bases outside the gene matches. The CDR3 totals 14 residues. Germline assignment: CDR1 GTSNPN and CDR2 SVGIG (reference sequence). CDR3 sequence (DNA): TGTGCCTGGAGTCGGCCGGGACAGCACTATGGCTACACCTTC. Translated: CAWSRPGQHYGYTF.

The chain recombines TRBV5-1 with TRBJ2-1; the D gene is possibly TRBD2 (5 bases). Germline loops: CDR1 SGHRS, CDR2 YFSETQ. Trimming removed 0 bases from V and 0 bases from J, with 13 bases in between. The CDR3 contains 17 residues. The CDR3 here is CASSLVILAGSYNEQFF. In DNA form, the CDR3 reads TGCGCCAGCAGCTTGGTTATCCTAGCTGGCTCCTACAATGAGCAGTTCTTC.

This chain uses TRBV27 with TRBJ2-7; D remains ambiguous. From germline, CDR1 is MNHEY and CDR2 SMNVEV (reference sequence). The CDR3 length is 10 residues. V shed 5 bases and J shed 9 bases, with 8 bases lying between them. The CDR3 DNA reads TGTGCCAGCAGTCCCTTTGTGCAGTACTTC. It codes for CASSPFVQYF.

The V gene is TRBV19, the J gene TRBJ1-5; 8 bases fit TRBD1. The CDR3 contains 15 residues. Germline-derived CDR1 and CDR2 are LNHDA and SQIVND (reference sequence). V was pared by 10 bases and J by 5 bases, with 13 bases of the junction left unmatched. CDR3 sequence reads: CATQTGESSYQPQHF. In DNA, the CDR3 is TGTGCCACTCAGACAGGGGAATCGAGCTATCAGCCCCAGCATTTT.

The gene calls are TRBV9 and TRBJ1-5; D may be TRBD1 (5 bases). CDR1 SGDLS and CDR2 YYNGEE come from the germline V gene. V lost 4 bases and J 1 base, leaving 12 bases between the germline ends. The CDR3 is 15 amino acids. CDR3 sequence reads: CASSRGPTSNQPQHF. CDR3 coding DNA: TGTGCCAGCAGCAGGGGACCGACAAGCAATCAGCCCCAGCATTTT.

V gene TRBV27 combines with J gene TRBJ1-5, with a weak D call TRBD1 (5 bases). This CDR3 is built from 15 residues. The germline V gene encodes CDR1 MNHEY and CDR2 SMNVEV (reference sequence). Trimming cost V 2 bases and J 4 bases, with 12 bases left between them. This CDR3 reads CASSLEGIGNQPQHF. The CDR3 DNA sequence: TGTGCCAGCAGTTTAGAGGGGATCGGGAATCAGCCCCAGCATTTT.

There are a few counts of this clone. The chain has TRBV4-3 and TRBJ1-6; D might be TRBD1 (5 bases). Germline V CDR1 and CDR2: LGHNA, YSLEER. V gave up 2 bases and J gave up 6 bases, with 14 bases separating them. This CDR3 comprises 16 residues. The CDR3 spells CASSQRLGGGNSPLHF. The DNA for the CDR3 is TGCGCCAGCAGCCAACGTCTCGGGGGTGGTAATTCACCCCTCCACTTT.

This clone was recorded only once. The chain carries TRBV7-3 and TRBJ2-3; perhaps TRBD2 as D (7 bases). This CDR3 is built from 15 residues. Germline CDR1 reads SGHTA; CDR2 reads FQGTGA. V lost 2 bases to trimming and J lost 2 bases, with 11 bases between them. The CDR3 loop reads CASSLVGGATDTQYF. CDR3 nucleotides: TGTGCCAGCAGCTTAGTGGGGGGGGCCACAGATACGCAGTATTTT.

The gene calls are TRBV7-9 and TRBJ2-7; the match to TRBD1 covers 10 bases. Germline assignment: CDR1 SEHNR and CDR2 FQNEAQ (reference sequence). The CDR3 runs to 13 residues. Germline trimming cut 9 bases from V and 0 bases from J; bases unmatched to any gene: 2. As DNA, the CDR3 is TGTGCCAGTGGACAGGGGGACTCCTACGAGCAGTACTTC. Translating it yields CASGQGDSYEQYF.

The V call is TRBV15, the J call TRBJ2-2, with 7 nucleotides matching TRBD1. With 0 bases clipped from V and 1 base from J, the junction kept 11 bases outside the gene matches. This CDR3 has 19 amino acids. The germline gives CDR1 LNHNV, CDR2 YYDKDF (reference sequence). CDR3 sequence: CATSRDPRTGWGNTGELFF. DNA for the CDR3: TGTGCCACCAGCAGAGATCCGCGGACAGGTTGGGGGAACACCGGGGAGCTGTTTTTT.

The rearrangement joins TRBV11-1 to TRBJ1-6, with a weak D call TRBD1 (6 bases). V lost 6 bases, J lost 7 bases, and 13 bases lay in between. Germline CDR1 is SGHAT and CDR2 is FQDESV (reference sequence). The CDR3 has 14 amino acids. In DNA, the CDR3 is TGTGCCAGCAGTGACCAGGGGTGGAATTCACCCCTCCACTTT. This codes for CASSDQGWNSPLHF.

The chain combines TRBV7-9 with TRBJ2-7, with 8 nucleotides matching TRBD2. With V trimmed by 0 bases and J by 2 bases, 6 bases remained unmatched. The CDR3 contains 16 residues. Germline CDR1 SEHNR, CDR2 FQNEAQ (reference sequence). CDR3 nucleotides: TGTGCCAGCAGCTTAGCAGGGGGACTAGAGCCCTACGAGCAGTACTTC. It specifies CASSLAGGLEPYEQYF.